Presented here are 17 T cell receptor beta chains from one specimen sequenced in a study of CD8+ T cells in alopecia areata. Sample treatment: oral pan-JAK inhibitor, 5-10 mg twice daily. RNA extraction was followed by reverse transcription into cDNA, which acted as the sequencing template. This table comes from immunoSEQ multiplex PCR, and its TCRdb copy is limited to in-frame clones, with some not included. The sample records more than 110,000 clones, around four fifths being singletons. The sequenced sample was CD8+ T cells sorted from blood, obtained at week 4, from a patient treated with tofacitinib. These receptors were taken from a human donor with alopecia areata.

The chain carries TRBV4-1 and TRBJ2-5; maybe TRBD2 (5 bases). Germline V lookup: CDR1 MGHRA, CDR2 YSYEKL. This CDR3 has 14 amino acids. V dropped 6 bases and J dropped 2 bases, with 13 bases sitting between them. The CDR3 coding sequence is TGCGCCAGCAGTCCCGGGGTTGGGCAAGAGACCCAGTACTTC. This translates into CASSPGVGQETQYF.

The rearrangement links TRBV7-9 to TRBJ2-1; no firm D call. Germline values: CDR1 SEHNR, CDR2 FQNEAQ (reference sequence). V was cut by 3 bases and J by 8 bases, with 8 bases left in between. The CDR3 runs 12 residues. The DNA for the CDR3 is TGTGCCAGCAGCTTTTCCAACGATGAGCAGTTCTTC. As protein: CASSFSNDEQFF.

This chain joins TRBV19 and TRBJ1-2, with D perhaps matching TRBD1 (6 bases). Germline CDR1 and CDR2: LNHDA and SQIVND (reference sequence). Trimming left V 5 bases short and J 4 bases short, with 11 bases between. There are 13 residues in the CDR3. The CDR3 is CASSSQGTYGYTF. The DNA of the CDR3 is TGTGCCAGTAGTTCCCAGGGGACCTATGGCTACACCTTC.

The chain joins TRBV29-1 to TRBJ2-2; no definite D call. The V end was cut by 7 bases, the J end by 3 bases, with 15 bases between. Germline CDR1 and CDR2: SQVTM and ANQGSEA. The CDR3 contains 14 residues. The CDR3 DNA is TGCAGCGCCGCTACAGAGCTCTACACCGGGGAGCTGTTTTTT. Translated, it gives CSAATELYTGELFF.

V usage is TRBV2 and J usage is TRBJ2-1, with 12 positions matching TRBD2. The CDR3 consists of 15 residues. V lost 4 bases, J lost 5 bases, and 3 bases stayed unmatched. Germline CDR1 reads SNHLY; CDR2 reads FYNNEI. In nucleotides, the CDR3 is TGTGCCAGCAGTGGACTAGCGGGGGAAGACAATGAGCAGTTCTTC. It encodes CASSGLAGEDNEQFF.

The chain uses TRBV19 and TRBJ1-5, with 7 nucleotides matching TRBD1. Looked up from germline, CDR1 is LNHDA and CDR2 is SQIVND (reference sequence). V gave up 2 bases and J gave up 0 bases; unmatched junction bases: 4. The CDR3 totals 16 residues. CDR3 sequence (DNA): TGTGCCAGTAGTATACCCCACAGGGGTAGCAATCAGCCCCAGCATTTT. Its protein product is CASSIPHRGSNQPQHF. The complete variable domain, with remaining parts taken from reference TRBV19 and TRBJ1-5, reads DGGITQSPKYLFRKEGQNVTLSCEQNLNHDAMYWYRQDPGQGLRLIYYSQIVNDFQKGDIAEGYSVSREKKESFPLTVTSAQKNPTAFYLCASSIPHRGSNQPQHFGDGTRLSIL.

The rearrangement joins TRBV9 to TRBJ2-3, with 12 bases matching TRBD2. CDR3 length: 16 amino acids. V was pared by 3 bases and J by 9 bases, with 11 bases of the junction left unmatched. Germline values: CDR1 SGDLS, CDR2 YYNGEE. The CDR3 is CASSAGTSGPPGTQYF. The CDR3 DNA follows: TGTGCCAGCAGCGCCGGGACTAGCGGGCCCCCTGGGACGCAGTATTTT.

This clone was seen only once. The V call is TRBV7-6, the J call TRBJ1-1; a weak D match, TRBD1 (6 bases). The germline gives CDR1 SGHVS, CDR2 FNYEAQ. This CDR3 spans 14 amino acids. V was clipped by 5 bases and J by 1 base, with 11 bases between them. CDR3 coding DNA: TGTGCCAGCAGCCCGAGGGGGGGGAACACTGAAGCTTTCTTT. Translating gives CASSPRGGNTEAFF.

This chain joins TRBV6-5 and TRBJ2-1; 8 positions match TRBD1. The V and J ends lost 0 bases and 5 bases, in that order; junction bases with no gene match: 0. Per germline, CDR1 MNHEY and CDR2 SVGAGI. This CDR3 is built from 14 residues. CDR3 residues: CASSYSTGDNEQFF. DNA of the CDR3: TGTGCCAGCAGTTACTCGACAGGGGACAATGAGCAGTTCTTC.

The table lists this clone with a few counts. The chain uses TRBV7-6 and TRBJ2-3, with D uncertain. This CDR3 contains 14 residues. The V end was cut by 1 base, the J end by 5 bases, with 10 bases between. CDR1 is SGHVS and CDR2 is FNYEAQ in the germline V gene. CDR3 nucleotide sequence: TGTGCCAGCAGCTTAGGAACCGACGAAGATACGCAGTATTTT. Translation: CASSLGTDEDTQYF.

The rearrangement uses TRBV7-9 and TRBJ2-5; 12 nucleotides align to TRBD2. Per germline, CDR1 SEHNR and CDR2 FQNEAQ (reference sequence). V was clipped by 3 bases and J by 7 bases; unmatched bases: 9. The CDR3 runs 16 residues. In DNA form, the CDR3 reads TGTGCCAGCAGCTTGACTAGCGGGGGCCCGTCGGGGACCCAGTACTTC. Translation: CASSLTSGGPSGTQYF.

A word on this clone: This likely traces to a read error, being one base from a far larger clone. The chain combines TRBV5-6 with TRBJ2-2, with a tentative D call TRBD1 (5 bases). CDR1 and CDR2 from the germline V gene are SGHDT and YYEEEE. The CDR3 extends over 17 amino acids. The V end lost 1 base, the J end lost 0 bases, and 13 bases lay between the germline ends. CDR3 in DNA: TGTGCCAGCAGCTTGTTTACAGGCCGCCCGAACACCGGGGAGCTGTTTTTT. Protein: CASSLFTGRPNTGELFF.

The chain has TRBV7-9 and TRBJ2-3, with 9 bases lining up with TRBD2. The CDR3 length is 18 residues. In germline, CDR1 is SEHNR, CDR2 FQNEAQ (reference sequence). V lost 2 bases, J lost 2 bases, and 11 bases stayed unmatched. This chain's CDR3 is CASSLPRASGANTDTQYF. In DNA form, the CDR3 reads TGTGCCAGCAGCTTACCCAGGGCTAGCGGGGCGAACACAGATACGCAGTATTTT.

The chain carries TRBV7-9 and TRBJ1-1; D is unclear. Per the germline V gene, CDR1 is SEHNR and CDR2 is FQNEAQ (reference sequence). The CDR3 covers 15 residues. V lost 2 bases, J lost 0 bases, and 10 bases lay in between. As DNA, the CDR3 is TGTGCCAGCAGCTTACTCGGGTCATTGAACACTGAAGCTTTCTTT. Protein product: CASSLLGSLNTEAFF.

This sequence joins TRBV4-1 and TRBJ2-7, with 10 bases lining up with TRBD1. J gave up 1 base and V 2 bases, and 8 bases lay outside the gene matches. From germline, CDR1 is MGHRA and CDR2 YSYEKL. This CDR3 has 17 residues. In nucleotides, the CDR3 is TGCGCCAGCAGCCAATATACCGGGACAGGGGCTTCCTACGAGCAGTACTTC. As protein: CASSQYTGTGASYEQYF.

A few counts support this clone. The chain's CDR3 is CASSDQGVTNIQYF. The CDR3 DNA reads as TGTGCCAGCAGTGACCAGGGCGTCACGAACATTCAGTACTTC. The chain recombines TRBV2 with TRBJ2-4, with D perhaps matching TRBD1 (5 bases). V was trimmed by 3 bases and J by 7 bases, leaving 13 bases between them. This CDR3 spans 14 amino acids. Germline V gene data show CDR1 as SNHLY and CDR2 as FYNNEI.

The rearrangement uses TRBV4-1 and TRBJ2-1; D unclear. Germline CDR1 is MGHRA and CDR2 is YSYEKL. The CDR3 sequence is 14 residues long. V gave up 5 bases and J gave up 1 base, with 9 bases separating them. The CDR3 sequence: CASSATESYNEQFF. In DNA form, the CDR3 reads TGCGCCAGCAGCGCCACAGAGTCCTACAATGAGCAGTTCTTC.